Listed here is a single TCR beta chain. Its specific antigen is unknown. One base away there is no much larger clone; base qualities are not given. This specimen belongs to a study of post-analysis software for immune sequencing data (dated by TCRdb to between 2014 and 2017). For the study in its entirety: Disease courses on record covered relapsing-remitting, secondary progressive and progressive-relapsing multiple sclerosis, though some patients had no subtype annotation. The patient repertoires were set against about 10 previously published healthy control repertoires from donors whose ages ranged from roughly 6 to 27 years. A subset of samples was prepared in parallel using single-end sample barcoding, then pooled and co-amplified after Illumina adapter ligation. Study-level results and caveats: Patients showed significantly higher frequencies than controls for several TRBV segments, among them TRBV5-6, TRBV5-1 and TRBV20-1. Direct clustering with F measure revealed strong co-clustering of samples prepared in the same batch, which led to a batch-effect correction. Compared with controls, multiple sclerosis patients had significantly lower normalized Chao1 diversity, a finding suggesting substantial peripheral T-cell clonal expansion. The multiple sclerosis patient group was slightly younger than the control group.

Receptor libraries were prepared by PCR. Instrument used: Illumina HiSeq 2500. To reduce PCR and sequencing biases, unique molecular identifiers were incorporated into the TCR beta cDNA libraries. Every 1 to 10 million input T cells yielded roughly 500,000 cDNA molecules, meaning each molecule approximated one T cell. The same protocol used for the earlier healthy control dataset was applied to prepare and sequence the patient libraries. Within a given batch, samples were prepared together, multiplexed and sequenced on the same HiSeq lane. Under the source paper's analysis protocol: MIGEC handled the raw barcoded reads, throwing out single-read molecular identifier groups before consensus assembly and CDR3 extraction. VDJtools was used for post-analysis of the clonotype tables, and diversity was normalized by down-sampling every dataset to the size of the smallest sample. In repertoire overlap clustering, CDR3 amino acid sequences, but not nucleotide sequences, were matched to correct batch-related cross-sample contamination. TCRdb redid the processing of the public reads, applying fastp at Q25 and MiXCR, and retained in-frame beta chains. CDR3 protein sequences are deduplicated, and each keeps its most common genes and DNA. It is TCRdb's table, rather than the study itself, that gives the V and J calls and clone size. This sample has around 400,000 distinct CDR3 sequences in its table, and around a third of those were observed once. Jointly, the top ten make up roughly 12% of the sample.

TCR beta repertoires were profiled from peripheral blood of roughly 13 young patients with multiple sclerosis to demonstrate the VDJtools post-analysis software. Multiple sclerosis patients were children and adolescents aged roughly 6 to 17 years. From cysteine to phenylalanine, the CDR3 is 14 amino acids long. Left in the record is the CDR3 DNA by itself, 42 bases read in frame from the first base. The V and J ends are trimmed by 5 bases and 4 bases, leaving 12 bases between them. Sequences MNHEY (CDR1) and SVGAGI (CDR2) are obtained from the germline V gene. Sequencing input: blood. The sequence links TRBV6-5 to TRBJ2-1; TRBD1 is possibly the D segment (7 matching bases). The receptor was isolated from a girl aged 5-17 years with multiple sclerosis. The CDR3 amino acid sequence is: CASSVQGGYNEQFF. Here is the DNA: TGTGCCAGCAGTGTCCAGGGGGGATACAATGAGCAGTTCTTC.